This passage covers 30 T cell receptor beta chains from one sample sequenced in a study of T cell repertoires in cytomegalovirus infection. TCRdb reprocessed the reads with MiXCR, giving one entry per CDR3 protein. The top ten clones hold about a tenth of a sample with 400,000 to 550,000 distinct CDR3 sequences, about 11% of them seen once. The sequenced material came from PBMCs. Receptor source: a human donor in good health (CMV status not recorded). Some clones in this sample may be carry-over from other donors' samples.

This clonotype was counted many times. The chain has TRBV6-1 and TRBJ1-6; tentatively, D is TRBD1 (6 bases). Trimming took 5 bases from V and 0 from J, leaving 11 bases between them. CDR3 length: 16 amino acids. The germline gives CDR1 MNHNS, CDR2 SASEGT. DNA of the CDR3: TGTGCCAGCAGTCGGAGAGGGGGCTCCTATAATTCACCCCTCCACTTT. It codes for CASSRRGGSYNSPLHF.

This clonotype was counted many times. V usage is TRBV11-2 and J usage is TRBJ1-4; TRBD1 might be the D (6 bases). Germline CDR1 reads SGHAT; CDR2 reads FQNNGV. The CDR3 is 19 amino acids. V lost 0 bases and J 0 bases, leaving 17 bases between the germline ends. The chain's CDR3 is CASSLDADRNPATNEKLFF. Here the CDR3 DNA reads TGTGCCAGCAGCTTAGACGCAGACAGGAACCCTGCAACTAATGAAAAACTGTTTTTT.

The chain has TRBV20-1 and TRBJ2-2; D possibly corresponds to TRBD2 (5 bases). The germline V gene has CDR1 DFQATT and CDR2 SNEGSKA (reference sequence). Trimming removed 0 bases from V and 1 base from J, with 15 bases in between. The CDR3 has 17 amino acids. CDR3: CSARDQGDYWNTGELFF. CDR3 in DNA: TGCAGTGCTAGAGATCAAGGAGACTACTGGAACACCGGGGAGCTGTTTTTT.

In its sample, this clonotype was seen many times. The V gene is TRBV5-8, the J gene TRBJ2-3, with 14 bases that match TRBD2. This CDR3 comprises 17 residues. V dropped 4 bases and J dropped 1; count of bases not matched to a gene: 5. Germline V gives CDR1 SGHTS, CDR2 YDEGEE. The CDR3 sequence: CASSTGTSGGGTDTQYF. The DNA for the CDR3 is TGTGCCAGCAGCACCGGGACTAGCGGGGGTGGCACAGATACGCAGTATTTT.

In this sample, this clonotype turned up a few times. CDR3 sequence reads: CASKGQAEQFF. The CDR3 region has the DNA TGTGCCAGCAAGGGACAGGCGGAGCAGTTCTTC. V gene TRBV28 combines with J gene TRBJ2-1; TRBD1 matches at 8 bases. The CDR3 is made up of 11 amino acids. The V gene's germline CDR1 is MDHEN and CDR2 SYDVKM. Trimming at V came to 7 bases and at J to 10 bases, leaving 3 bases not matched to a gene.

The gene calls are TRBV9 and TRBJ2-2; 9 nucleotides line up with TRBD2. The germline CDR1 and CDR2 sequences are SGDLS and YYNGEE. The CDR3 has 15 residues. The trim removed 3 bases at V and 5 bases at J, leaving 5 bases unmatched. In DNA form, the CDR3 reads TGTGCCAGCAGCGCCACGCGGGGGGGGACCGGGGAGCTGTTTTTT. This encodes CASSATRGGTGELFF.

V is TRBV18 and J is TRBJ1-2, with D perhaps matching TRBD1 (5 bases). V was trimmed by 1 base and J by 2 bases, leaving 8 bases between them. Germline V lookup: CDR1 KGHSH, CDR2 LQKENI. The CDR3 is 14 residues long. Here the CDR3 reads CASSPQQDNYGYTF. The CDR3 region has the DNA TGTGCCAGCTCACCACAACAGGACAACTATGGCTACACCTTC.

This clonotype has ten or more counts. This sequence joins TRBV7-6 and TRBJ2-7; 9 positions agree with TRBD1. CDR1 SGHVS and CDR2 FNYEAQ come from the germline V gene. V shed 5 bases and J 3 bases; nucleotides not matched to a gene: 5. This CDR3 has 14 residues. For the CDR3, the DNA is TGTGCCAGCAGCCGCCTGACAGGGGGCTACGAGCAGTACTTC. Amino acids: CASSRLTGGYEQYF.

The rearrangement links TRBV13 to TRBJ2-2; weak D call: TRBD2 (5 bases). Germline V lookup: CDR1 PRHDT, CDR2 FYEKMQ (reference sequence). This CDR3 has 15 residues. Deletions cut 5 bases from V and 6 bases from J, with 16 bases between. CDR3: CASSPYLTSAGELFF. The CDR3 nucleotides read TGTGCCAGCAGCCCATACCTCACTAGTGCCGGGGAGCTGTTTTTT.

This clonotype showed up many times. V gene TRBV7-2 combines with J gene TRBJ2-7; D is perhaps TRBD1 (6 bases). The CDR3 consists of 12 residues. The V and J ends lost 6 bases and 5 bases respectively, with 11 bases between them. Germline loops: CDR1 SGHTA, CDR2 FQGNSA. Written as DNA, the CDR3 is TGTGCCAGCAGACATGGGGGCAACGAGCAGTACTTC. Translation: CASRHGGNEQYF.

A few counts support this clonotype. One end of the junction does not line up with germline, which may come from a read error. CDR3 sequence (DNA): TGCAGTGCTACCCCCCAGGGGCGGGAGATGGGGTTC. It encodes CSATPQGREMGF. The V gene is TRBV20-1, the J gene TRBJ2-7; a weak D match, TRBD2 (7 bases). Looked up from germline, CDR1 is DFQATT and CDR2 is SNEGSKA (reference sequence). This CDR3 spans 12 amino acids.

This clonotype was recorded many times. The rearrangement uses TRBV7-2 and TRBJ2-2; D not certain. From germline, CDR1 is SGHTA and CDR2 FQGNSA. The V gene lost 1 base and the J gene lost 5 bases, with 11 bases spanning the gap. This CDR3 spans 15 amino acids. The CDR3 reads CASSLGGLVTGELFF. Here the CDR3 DNA reads TGTGCCAGCAGCTTAGGGGGATTGGTGACCGGGGAGCTGTTTTTT.

This clonotype turned up a few times. This sequence joins TRBV6-8 and TRBJ1-2; tentative D call: TRBD1 (5 bases). The CDR3 covers 14 residues. Per the germline V gene, CDR1 is MNHGY and CDR2 is SAAAGT. V was clipped by 9 bases and J by 3 bases, with 17 bases between them. CDR3 DNA sequence: TGTGCCAGAGGGGACGGCTCTAAGGACTATGGCTACACCTTC. Residues: CARGDGSKDYGYTF.

The chain couples TRBV5-5 to TRBJ2-6, with 7 positions matching TRBD2. This CDR3 contains 14 residues. Germline trimming cut 5 bases from V and 9 bases from J; bases unmatched to any gene: 8. Germline-derived CDR1 and CDR2 are SGHKS and YYEKEE (reference sequence). The CDR3 nucleotides read TGTGCCAGCAGGGGGGGGGGGGTCGGCAACGTCCTGACTTTC. This codes for CASRGGGVGNVLTF.

This clonotype was detected many times. This chain uses TRBV6-1 with TRBJ2-7; D is tentatively TRBD1 or TRBD2 (7 bases each). The CDR3 runs 15 residues. V gave up 3 bases and J gave up 5 bases, with 17 bases separating them. CDR1 is MNHNS, CDR2 SASEGT, per germline. The CDR3 region is CASSDKLARGHEQYF. The CDR3 region has the DNA TGTGCCAGCAGTGACAAACTAGCGAGGGGGCACGAGCAGTACTTC.

This chain links TRBV15 with TRBJ1-3; D is uncertain. The CDR3 is 17 amino acids. V lost 6 bases, J lost 0 bases, and 18 bases lay in between. The germline gives CDR1 LNHNV, CDR2 YYDKDF (reference sequence). CDR3 nucleotide sequence: TGTGCCACCAGACGTCCCTCCGACGGCAACTCTGGAAACACCATATATTTT. Its translation: CATRRPSDGNSGNTIYF.

This clonotype was counted at least ten times. The chain employs TRBV6-1 and TRBJ2-7; D gene unclear. The CDR3 covers 13 residues. In germline, CDR1 is MNHNS, CDR2 SASEGT. The V gene lost 5 bases and the J gene lost 4 bases, with 12 bases spanning the gap. The CDR3 region has the DNA TGTGCCAGCAGTCCGGGCTGGCGGTACGAGCAGTACTTC. This codes for CASSPGWRYEQYF.

The chain combines TRBV20-1 with TRBJ2-2; D is perhaps TRBD2 (6 bases). The CDR3 sequence is 13 residues long. Trimming stripped 6 bases from V and 6 bases from J, with 14 bases between. Looked up from germline, CDR1 is DFQATT and CDR2 is SNEGSKA (reference sequence). Here the CDR3 reads CSASRLGAGELFF. As DNA, the CDR3 is TGCAGTGCCAGCCGACTAGGGGCCGGGGAGCTGTTTTTT.

This clonotype was recorded many times. This rearrangement joins TRBV12-3 or TRBV12-4 to TRBJ2-5; 9 nucleotides match TRBD2. V shed 7 bases and J 5 bases; nucleotides not matched to a gene: 11. This CDR3 is 15 amino acids long. Here the CDR3 reads CASTQQSGGRETQYF. In nucleotides, the CDR3 is TGTGCCAGCACTCAACAAAGCGGGGGGCGCGAGACCCAGTACTTC.

This clonotype was detected ten times or more. J is TRBJ1-4 and V is TRBV18, with unresolved D. The germline CDR1 and CDR2 sequences are KGHSH and LQKENI. Trimming removed 3 bases at V and 2 bases at J, with 7 bases between. The CDR3 extends over 14 amino acids. The CDR3 sequence: CASSPTSTNEKLFF. DNA of the CDR3: TGTGCCAGCTCACCGACATCGACTAATGAAAAACTGTTTTTT.

At least ten counts were recorded for this clonotype. V is TRBV6-6 and J is TRBJ2-5; TRBD1 might be the D (6 bases). Per germline, CDR1 MNHNY and CDR2 SVGAGI (reference sequence). Deletions cut 5 bases from V and 5 bases from J, with 15 bases between. The CDR3 is 14 residues long. The CDR3 loop reads CASSPGGQGETQYF. In DNA form, the CDR3 reads TGTGCCAGCAGTCCTGGGGGCCAAGGGGAGACCCAGTACTTC.

This clonotype has just a few counts. V is TRBV30 and J is TRBJ2-2; TRBD2 agrees at 9 bases. Germline V gives CDR1 GTSNPN, CDR2 SVGIG (reference sequence). J gave up 4 bases and V 0 bases, and 3 bases lay outside the gene matches. The CDR3 spans 15 residues. The DNA of the CDR3 is TGTGCCTGGAGTGTTTGGCGGGAGGGCACCGGGGAGCTGTTTTTT. Protein: CAWSVWREGTGELFF.

This clonotype has ten or more counts. The chain combines TRBV20-1 with TRBJ1-5; the match to TRBD1 covers 7 bases. The CDR3 spans 14 residues. The J segment lost 0 bases and the V segment lost 6 bases, leaving 5 bases of the junction unmatched. Germline loops: CDR1 DFQATT, CDR2 SNEGSKA (reference sequence). The CDR3, as DNA: TGCAGTGCCCGACAGGGCATTAGCAATCAGCCCCAGCATTTT. Amino acids: CSARQGISNQPQHF.

The chain couples TRBV28 to TRBJ2-2, with D possibly matching TRBD1 (5 bases). CDR3 length: 14 amino acids. Deletions cut 7 bases from V and 0 bases from J, with 9 bases between. CDR1 is MDHEN and CDR2 is SYDVKM in the germline V gene. This chain's CDR3 is CASKLGPNTGELFF. CDR3 bases: TGTGCCAGCAAACTGGGGCCGAACACCGGGGAGCTGTTTTTT.

This clonotype has only a few counts. V gene TRBV5-4 combines with J gene TRBJ2-2, with 9 bases fitting TRBD2. The germline V gene has CDR1 SGHNT and CDR2 YYREEE (reference sequence). The CDR3 spans 19 residues. V trimming: 3 bases; J trimming: 1 base; junction bases outside the gene matches: 13. CDR3 nucleotides: TGTGCCAGCAGCTCGACTAGCGGAGGGGATAACATGAACACCGGGGAGCTGTTTTTT. It codes for CASSSTSGGDNMNTGELFF.

This clonotype occurred many times. The chain joins TRBV28 to TRBJ1-5, with D unresolved. The CDR3 is 14 amino acids. In germline, CDR1 is MDHEN, CDR2 SYDVKM. The V and J ends lost 10 bases and 2 bases respectively, with 15 bases between them. CDR3 nucleotides: TGTGCCACCTTGCGAGAGGTGCGCAATCAGCCCCAGCATTTT. Amino acid sequence: CATLREVRNQPQHF.

Ten or more counts support this clonotype. The DNA of the CDR3 is TGTGCCAGCAGCCCCCATGGGCTAGCGGGGGGCCCCTACAATGAGCAGTTCTTC. Amino acid sequence: CASSPHGLAGGPYNEQFF. The V and J genes are TRBV7-9 and TRBJ2-1, with TRBD2 matching over 11 bases. The CDR3 length is 18 residues. In germline, CDR1 is SEHNR, CDR2 FQNEAQ (reference sequence). With V trimmed by 5 bases and J by 2 bases, 11 bases remained unmatched.

In its sample, this clonotype was seen many times. The chain combines TRBV2 with TRBJ2-3; D ambiguous. Looked up from germline, CDR1 is SNHLY and CDR2 is FYNNEI. Deletions cut 2 bases from V and 0 bases from J, with 9 bases between. The length of the CDR3 is 15 residues. The CDR3 loop reads CASSEWQISTDTQYF. The CDR3 DNA sequence: TGTGCCAGCAGTGAATGGCAGATTAGCACAGATACGCAGTATTTT.

This clonotype occurred many times. The chain employs TRBV19 and TRBJ1-1; 10 bases fit TRBD1. Germline V lookup: CDR1 LNHDA, CDR2 SQIVND (reference sequence). This CDR3 region has 15 residues. The V and J ends lost 5 bases and 3 bases, in that order; junction bases with no gene match: 6. CDR3 protein: CASSPDRGLDTEAFF. CDR3 DNA sequence: TGTGCCAGTAGTCCCGACAGGGGGCTGGACACTGAAGCTTTCTTT. Full variable domain (remainder filled in from reference TRBV19 and TRBJ1-1): DGGITQSPKYLFRKEGQNVTLSCEQNLNHDAMYWYRQDPGQGLRLIYYSQIVNDFQKGDIAEGYSVSREKKESFPLTVTSAQKNPTAFYLCASSPDRGLDTEAFFGQGTRLTVV.

The J gene is TRBJ2-7, the V gene TRBV29-1; D is unclear. V lost 0 bases and J 3 bases, leaving 15 bases between the germline ends. CDR3 length equals 15 residues. Germline V lookup: CDR1 SQVTM, CDR2 ANQGSEA. The CDR3 protein is CSVEEREHGNYEQYF. The CDR3 DNA reads TGCAGCGTTGAAGAGAGAGAGCACGGCAACTACGAGCAGTACTTC.